This section outlines one TCR beta chain sequence together with its context. The data stem from a study of blood T cell repertoires in COVID-19. Study-level background: PBMCs, B-cell-depleted T cells, or T cells were the source of the cDNA or gDNA that made up the material.

Original handling: Quantification of nucleated cells was approximated via reference gene primer amplification. Some clones are missing from TCRdb's copy, which holds only in-frame ones; the method was immunoSEQ multiplex PCR. V and J calls plus clone size are reproduced from that table; the DNA served to infer D and trimming. Of tens of thousands of clones in the sample, about 85% were seen once. Sequencing was carried out using peripheral blood. The source of this sequence is a man aged 50 or older with active or convalescent COVID-19.

The CDR3: CSVRGATNEKLFF. CDR3 in DNA: TGCAGCGTCAGGGGCGCAACTAATGAAAAACTGTTTTTT. V gene TRBV29-1 combines with J gene TRBJ1-4; D possibly corresponds to TRBD1 (6 bases). Germline CDR1 is SQVTM and CDR2 is ANQGSEA. The V end lost 6 bases, the J end lost 0 bases, and 8 bases lay between the germline ends. The CDR3 spans 13 residues.